This T cell receptor (beta chain) stems from a study of blood T cell repertoires in COVID-19. Germline V gene data show CDR1 as SGHTA and CDR2 as FQGNSA. With 4 bases removed from V and 0 bases from J, the gap between germline ends came to 13 bases. This CDR3 region has 15 residues. Original processing notes: Counts of nucleated cells, estimated from reference gene primer amplification, were obtained. The data were produced by immunoSEQ multiplex PCR, yet TCRdb's version contains in-frame clones alone and is incomplete. The D gene and trimming were derived from the DNA, and the V and J assignments and clone size from that table. The data contain 200,000 to 250,000 clones, roughly 80% of them singletons.

The TCR comes from a woman aged 80 or older with acute or convalescent COVID-19. V and J are TRBV7-2 and TRBJ2-7, with D tentatively TRBD2 (6 bases). The sample was peripheral blood. The CDR3, as DNA: TGTGCCAGCAGCTGGGGGGTCTACCTCTCCTACGAGCAGTACTTC. Protein: CASSWGVYLSYEQYF.